What follows are 6 T cell receptor beta chains derived from one specimen sequenced in a study of T cell changes during pregnancy in multiple sclerosis. Generated by immunoSEQ multiplex PCR, the TCRdb table keeps only in-frame clones and is missing some. The data show approximately 100,000 clones, approximately 94% seen once. This specimen was peripheral blood, taken before pregnancy. The receptors were sampled from a female donor with multiple sclerosis, enrolled in a pregnancy study.

The CDR3 DNA sequence: TGTGCCAGCAGTTTACTACTTGTCGGGGAGCTGTTTTTT. This translates into CASSLLLVGELFF. V usage is TRBV27 and J usage is TRBJ2-2; no clear D. The V gene's germline CDR1 is MNHEY and CDR2 SMNVEV (reference sequence). The germline V and J ends were trimmed by 2 bases and 7 bases, with 8 bases remaining between them. The CDR3 has 13 amino acids.

The chain combines TRBV7-2 with TRBJ2-3, with D unclear. The CDR3 has 15 amino acids. Trimming left V 2 bases short and J 1 base short, with 10 bases between. Germline assignment: CDR1 SGHTA and CDR2 FQGNSA. In DNA form, the CDR3 reads TGTGCCAGCAGCTTAAGCGCCCCTCGCACAGATACGCAGTATTTT. The encoded protein is CASSLSAPRTDTQYF.

This sequence joins TRBV30 and TRBJ2-7, with D possibly TRBD2 on 6 matching bases. This CDR3 is built from 14 residues. Germline CDR1 GTSNPN, CDR2 SVGIG (reference sequence). Deletions cut 0 bases from V and 3 bases from J, with 12 bases between. The CDR3 spells CAWSVGQGGYEQYF. CDR3 nucleotides: TGTGCCTGGAGTGTCGGCCAGGGAGGCTACGAGCAGTACTTC.

This chain uses TRBV6-1 with TRBJ2-7; 11 positions match TRBD2. Germline lookup yields CDR1 MNHNS and CDR2 SASEGT. The CDR3 is 14 amino acids. V shed 5 bases, J shed 3 bases, and the junction held 3 bases outside the gene matches. The CDR3 reads CASSLLAGGYEQYF. The CDR3 DNA is TGTGCCAGCAGTTTGCTAGCGGGAGGCTACGAGCAGTACTTC.

This rearrangement joins TRBV6-4 to TRBJ2-1, with a weak D call TRBD2 (5 bases). V was trimmed by 5 bases and J by 3 bases, leaving 8 bases between them. This CDR3 is built from 13 residues. Germline V gives CDR1 MRHNA, CDR2 SNTAGT. CDR3 protein: CASSPSNYNEQFF. The CDR3 bases are TGTGCCAGCAGTCCTAGCAACTACAATGAGCAGTTCTTC.

CDR3 residues: CASSPHQAGTYNEQFF. CDR3 in DNA: TGCGCCAGCAGCCCGCACCAAGCGGGAACCTACAATGAGCAGTTCTTC. The chain combines TRBV5-1 with TRBJ2-1; TRBD2 matches at 7 bases. The CDR3 runs 16 residues. Unmatched junction bases numbered 9, after V lost 4 bases and J lost 2 bases. Germline CDR1 is SGHRS and CDR2 is YFSETQ.